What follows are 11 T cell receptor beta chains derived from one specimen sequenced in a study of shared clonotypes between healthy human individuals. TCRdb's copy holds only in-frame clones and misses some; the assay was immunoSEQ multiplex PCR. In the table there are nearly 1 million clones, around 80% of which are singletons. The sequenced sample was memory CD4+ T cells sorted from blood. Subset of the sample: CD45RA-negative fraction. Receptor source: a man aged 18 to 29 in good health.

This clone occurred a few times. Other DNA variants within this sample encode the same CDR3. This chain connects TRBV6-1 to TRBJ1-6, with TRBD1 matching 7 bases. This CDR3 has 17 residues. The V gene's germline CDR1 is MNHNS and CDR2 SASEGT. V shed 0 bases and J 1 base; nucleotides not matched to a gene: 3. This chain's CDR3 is CASSEAPQGSYNSPLHF. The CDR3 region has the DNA TGTGCCAGCAGTGAAGCGCCACAGGGGTCCTATAATTCACCCCTCCACTTT.

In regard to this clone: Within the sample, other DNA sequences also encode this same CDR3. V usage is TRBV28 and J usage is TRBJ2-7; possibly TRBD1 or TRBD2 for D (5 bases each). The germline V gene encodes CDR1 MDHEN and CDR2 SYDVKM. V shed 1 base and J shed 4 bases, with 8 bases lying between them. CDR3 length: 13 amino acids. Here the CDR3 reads CASSLSGPYEQYF. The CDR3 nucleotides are TGTGCCAGCAGTTTATCGGGACCATACGAGCAGTACTTC.

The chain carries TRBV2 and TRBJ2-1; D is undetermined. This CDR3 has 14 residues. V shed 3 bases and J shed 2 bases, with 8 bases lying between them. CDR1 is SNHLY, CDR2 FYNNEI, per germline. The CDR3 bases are TGTGCCAGCAGTGATAGGGTGGCCTACAATGAGCAGTTCTTC. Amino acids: CASSDRVAYNEQFF.

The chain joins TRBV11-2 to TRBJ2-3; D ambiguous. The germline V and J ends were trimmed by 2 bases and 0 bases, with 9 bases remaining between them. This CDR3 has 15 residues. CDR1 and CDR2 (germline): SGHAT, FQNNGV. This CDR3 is CASSLQKTSTDTQYF. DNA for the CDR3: TGTGCCAGCAGCTTACAGAAGACTAGCACAGATACGCAGTATTTT.

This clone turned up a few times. The CDR3 DNA follows: TGTGCCTGGAGGGGGGTGGGAGCGGGAGGTTCTACAGATACGCAGTATTTT. It codes for CAWRGVGAGGSTDTQYF. The chain is built from TRBV30 and TRBJ2-3; TRBD2 matches at 9 bases. Trimming took 3 bases from V and 3 from J; bases not matched to a gene: 13. Germline-derived CDR1 and CDR2 are GTSNPN and SVGIG (reference sequence). The CDR3 is 17 amino acids. The full variable domain, with the rest looked up from reference TRBV30 and TRBJ2-3, is SQTIHQWPATLVQPVGSPLSLECTVEGTSNPNLYWYRQAAGRGLQLLFYSVGIGQISSEVPQNLSASRPQDRQFILSSKKLLLSDSGFYLCAWRGVGAGGSTDTQYFGPGTRLTVL.

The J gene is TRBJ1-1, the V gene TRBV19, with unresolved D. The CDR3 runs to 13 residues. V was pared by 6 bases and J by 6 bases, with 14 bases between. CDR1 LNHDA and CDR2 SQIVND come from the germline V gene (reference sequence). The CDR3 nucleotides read TGTGCCAGTAGGCGAATGGACGGTGCTGAAGCTTTCTTT. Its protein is CASRRMDGAEAFF.

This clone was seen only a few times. DNA of the CDR3: TGCAGCGCAAAGGGGGACAGGGTCCCCTACGAGCAGTACTTC. Translating it yields CSAKGDRVPYEQYF. The chain uses TRBV29-1 and TRBJ2-7, with TRBD1 matching over 9 bases. This CDR3 has 14 residues. After removal of 7 bases from V and 2 bases from J, the junction contained 9 bases not matched to a gene. Looked up from germline, CDR1 is SQVTM and CDR2 is ANQGSEA.

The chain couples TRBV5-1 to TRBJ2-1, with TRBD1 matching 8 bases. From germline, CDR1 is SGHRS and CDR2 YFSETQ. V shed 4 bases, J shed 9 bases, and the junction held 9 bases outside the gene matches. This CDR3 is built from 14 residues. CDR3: CASSLVQGVGEQFF. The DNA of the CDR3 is TGCGCCAGCAGCCTGGTACAGGGGGTCGGTGAGCAGTTCTTC.

CDR3 loop: CASRSGIGQGMNTEAFF. CDR3 bases: TGTGCAAGTCGCTCCGGAATAGGACAGGGGATGAACACTGAAGCTTTCTTT. This chain connects TRBV12-2 to TRBJ1-1; TRBD1 reflects the table's D call only, with no check against the DNA. TRBV12-2 is a documented pseudogene. The CDR3 contains 17 residues.

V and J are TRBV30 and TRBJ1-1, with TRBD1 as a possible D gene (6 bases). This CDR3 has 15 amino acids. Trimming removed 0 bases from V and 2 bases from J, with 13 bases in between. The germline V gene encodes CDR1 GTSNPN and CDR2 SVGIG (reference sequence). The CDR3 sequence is CAWSVGGAGNTEAFF. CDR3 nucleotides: TGTGCCTGGAGTGTTGGGGGGGCAGGTAACACTGAAGCTTTCTTT.

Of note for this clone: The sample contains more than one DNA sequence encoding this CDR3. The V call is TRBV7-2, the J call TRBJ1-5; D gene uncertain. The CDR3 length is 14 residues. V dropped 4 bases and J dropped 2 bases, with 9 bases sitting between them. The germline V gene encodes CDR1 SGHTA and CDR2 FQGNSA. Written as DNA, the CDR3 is TGTGCCAGCAGCTCCTCCGGGGGCAATCAGCCCCAGCATTTT. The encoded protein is CASSSSGGNQPQHF.